This T cell receptor beta chain was found in a study of T cell responses to AZD1222 COVID-19 vaccine. Trimming pared 5 bases from V and 0 bases from J, leaving 14 bases between. Germline V gene sequence: CDR1 KGHSH, CDR2 LQKENI. CDR3 size: 16 residues. Profiling relied on immunoSEQ multiplex PCR, and the TCRdb table lists in-frame clones only, not all of them. The sample shows about 180,000 clones, roughly nine tenths of them seen only once. V and J are TRBV18 and TRBJ2-1; D might be TRBD1 (6 bases). The specimen was peripheral blood, collected on day 0 of AZD1222 vaccination. The origin of this receptor is an adult in good health. CDR3 in amino acids: CASSKQLDSSYNEQFF. In DNA form, the CDR3 reads TGTGCCAGCTCAAAACAGCTGGACAGCTCCTACAATGAGCAGTTCTTC.